A single sample gave rise to the 10 T cell receptor beta chains below, sequenced in a study of shared clonotypes between healthy human individuals. TCRdb keeps only in-frame clones here, not all; method: immunoSEQ multiplex PCR. The table has around 1.9 million clones, just over 90% seen once; the top ten hold around 1.7%. CD8 cells regarded as naive lacked CD45RO, were positively chosen for CCR7, and omitted terminally differentiated effector memory CD45RA+ cells. The source material was naive CD8+ T cells from PBMCs. These TCRs come from a man aged 18 to 35 in good health. Some clones in this sample may be carry-over from other donors' samples.

This chain connects TRBV9 to TRBJ1-3; the match to TRBD1 covers 7 bases. This CDR3 is 16 amino acids long. Losses at the gene ends were 3 bases for V and 0 bases for J; bases not matched to a gene: 6. CDR1 and CDR2 from the germline V gene are SGDLS and YYNGEE. Here the CDR3 reads CASSGGQALSGNTIYF. CDR3 bases: TGTGCCAGCAGCGGCGGACAGGCCCTCTCTGGAAACACCATATATTTT. The variable domain in full, with the rest retrieved from reference TRBV9 and TRBJ1-3, is DSGVTQTPKHLITATGQRVTLRCSPRSGDLSVYWYQQSLDQGLQFLIQYYNGEERAKGNILERFSAQQFPDLHSELNLSSLELGDSALYFCASSGGQALSGNTIYFGEGSWLTVV.

About this clone: The limits of the CDR3 on the DNA are not certain, so only TCRdb's listed CDR3 is given. The chain has TRBV27 and TRBJ2-7; the table's TRBD2 call for D was not verified on the DNA. The CDR3 has 15 amino acids, counting both end residues. Germline lookup yields CDR1 MNHEY and CDR2 SMNVEV (reference sequence). The CDR3 region is CASSSSGGGSYEQYF.

The chain is built from TRBV28 and TRBJ2-1; D possibly uses TRBD1 or TRBD2 (5 bases each). The ends were cut back, 7 bases at V and 9 bases at J, with 13 bases in the middle. This CDR3 contains 12 residues. Looked up from germline, CDR1 is MDHEN and CDR2 is SYDVKM. The CDR3 spells CASTSPGSEQFF. DNA of the CDR3: TGTGCCAGCACCTCCCCAGGGAGTGAGCAGTTCTTC.

The gene calls are TRBV6-5 and TRBJ2-1; D is possibly TRBD2 (6 bases). Deletions cut 6 bases from V and 3 bases from J, with 9 bases between. This CDR3 region has 13 residues. The germline V gene has CDR1 MNHEY and CDR2 SVGAGI. The DNA of the CDR3 is TGTGCCAGCAGAAAGACTAGCTACAATGAGCAGTTCTTC. Protein sequence: CASRKTSYNEQFF.

The chain combines TRBV10-3 with TRBJ2-1; TRBD1 matches at 9 bases. The length of the CDR3 is 16 residues. V lost 4 bases, J lost 8 bases, and 12 bases stayed unmatched. From germline, CDR1 is ENHRY and CDR2 SYGVKD. CDR3 sequence: CAISGVVGTGLDEQFF. In DNA, the CDR3 is TGTGCCATCAGTGGCGTCGTGGGGACAGGGCTCGATGAGCAGTTCTTC.

The rearrangement joins TRBV7-3 to TRBJ2-3; maybe TRBD2 (5 bases). The CDR3 spans 15 residues. CDR1 is SGHTA and CDR2 is FQGTGA in the germline V gene. V was clipped by 5 bases and J by 5 bases, with 17 bases between them. CDR3 sequence: CASSPDGRVGDTQYF. CDR3 DNA sequence: TGTGCCAGCAGCCCTGACGGGCGGGTGGGAGATACGCAGTATTTT.

The CDR3 DNA reads TGTGCCAGCAGGGACCGGGAAGGGAAAACTGAAGCTTTCTTT. Its protein is CASRDREGKTEAFF. The gene calls are TRBV27 and TRBJ1-1; D gene ambiguous. Trimming took 6 bases from V and 5 from J, leaving 16 bases between them. The V gene's germline CDR1 is MNHEY and CDR2 SMNVEV (reference sequence). The CDR3 covers 14 residues.

This clone has just one count. This sequence joins TRBV9 and TRBJ2-3, with 8 positions matching TRBD2. The V gene end was trimmed by 3 bases and the J gene end by 2 bases; junction bases not matched to a gene: 8. The CDR3 contains 16 residues. CDR1 and CDR2 (germline): SGDLS, YYNGEE. CDR3 protein: CASSATSGFYTDTQYF. Written as DNA, the CDR3 is TGTGCCAGCAGCGCCACTAGCGGCTTTTACACAGATACGCAGTATTTT.

This rearrangement joins TRBV7-2 to TRBJ1-2, with 7 nucleotides matching TRBD1. CDR1 and CDR2 (germline): SGHTA, FQGNSA. This CDR3 comprises 17 residues. V lost 5 bases and J lost 4; bases outside the gene matches: 16. CDR3 sequence reads: CASSQTGTATIFYGYTF. For the CDR3, the DNA is TGTGCCAGCAGCCAAACCGGGACAGCAACTATCTTCTATGGCTACACCTTC.

The V gene is TRBV6-4, the J gene TRBJ1-2, with D tentatively TRBD1 (5 bases). This CDR3 spans 16 amino acids. Trimming took 5 bases from V and 4 from J, leaving 20 bases between them. Germline V gene data show CDR1 as MRHNA and CDR2 as SNTAGT. The CDR3 reads CASSQIPGWDPYGYTF. The DNA for the CDR3 is TGTGCCAGCAGTCAAATACCTGGATGGGACCCCTATGGCTACACCTTC.